Sequencing of this T cell receptor beta chain was carried out in a study of CD8 T cells in Susac syndrome. This clonotype was seen once. The CDR3 consists of 13 residues. V lost 1 base to trimming and J lost 4 bases, with 6 bases between them. CDR1 is LGHDT and CDR2 is YNNKEL in the germline V gene (reference sequence). The RNA input was about 0.5 to 1 ug, and it was reverse transcribed with random hexamers. TCRdb reprocessed the immunoSEQ multiplex PCR reads via MiXCR and lists one record per CDR3 protein. The table records 160,000 or so distinct CDR3 sequences, about 95% of them present only once. Sequencing used CD4+ T cells from PBMCs. The clonotype originates from a human donor with Susac syndrome. V and J are TRBV3-1 and TRBJ2-3, with D tentatively TRBD1 (5 bases). In DNA form, the CDR3 reads TGTGCCAGCAGCCAAGTAGGGGCAGATACGCAGTATTTT. Translation: CASSQVGADTQYF.